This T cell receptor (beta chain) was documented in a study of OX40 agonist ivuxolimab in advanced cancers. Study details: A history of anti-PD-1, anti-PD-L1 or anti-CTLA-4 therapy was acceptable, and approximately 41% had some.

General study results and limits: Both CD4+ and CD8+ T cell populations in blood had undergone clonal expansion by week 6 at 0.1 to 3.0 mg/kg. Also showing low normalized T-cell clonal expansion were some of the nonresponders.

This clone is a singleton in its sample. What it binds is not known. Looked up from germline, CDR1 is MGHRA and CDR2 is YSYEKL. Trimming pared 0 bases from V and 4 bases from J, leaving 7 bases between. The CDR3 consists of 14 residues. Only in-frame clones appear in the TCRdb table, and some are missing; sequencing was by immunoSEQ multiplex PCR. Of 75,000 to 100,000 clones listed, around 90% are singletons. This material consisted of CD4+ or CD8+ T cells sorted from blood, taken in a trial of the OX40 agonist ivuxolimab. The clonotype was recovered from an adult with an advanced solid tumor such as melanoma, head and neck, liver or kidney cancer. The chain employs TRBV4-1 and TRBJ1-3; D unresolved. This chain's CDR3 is CASSQEWGGNTIYF. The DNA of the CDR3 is TGCGCCAGCAGCCAAGAATGGGGAGGAAACACCATATATTTT.